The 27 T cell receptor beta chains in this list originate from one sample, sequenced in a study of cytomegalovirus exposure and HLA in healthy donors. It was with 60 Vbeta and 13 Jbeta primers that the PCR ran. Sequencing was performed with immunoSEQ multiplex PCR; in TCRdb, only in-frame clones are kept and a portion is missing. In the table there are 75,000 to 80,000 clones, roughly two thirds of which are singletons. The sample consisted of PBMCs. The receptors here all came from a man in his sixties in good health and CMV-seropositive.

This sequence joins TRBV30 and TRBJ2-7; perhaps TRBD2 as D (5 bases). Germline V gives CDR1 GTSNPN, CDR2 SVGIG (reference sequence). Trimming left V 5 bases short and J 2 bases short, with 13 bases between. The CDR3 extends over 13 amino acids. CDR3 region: CAWGSERTYEQYF. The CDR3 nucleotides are TGTGCCTGGGGTTCTGAGCGGACCTACGAGCAGTACTTC.

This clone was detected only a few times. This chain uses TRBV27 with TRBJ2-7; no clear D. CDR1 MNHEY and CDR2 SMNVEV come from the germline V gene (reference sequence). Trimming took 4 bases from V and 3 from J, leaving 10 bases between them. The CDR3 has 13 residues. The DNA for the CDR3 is TGTGCCAGCAGTTCCGGAGAAGTCTACGAGCAGTACTTC. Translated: CASSSGEVYEQYF.

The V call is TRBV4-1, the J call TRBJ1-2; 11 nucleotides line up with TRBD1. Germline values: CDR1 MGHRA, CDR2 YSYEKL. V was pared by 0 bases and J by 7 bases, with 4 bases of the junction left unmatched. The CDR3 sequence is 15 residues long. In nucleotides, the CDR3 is TGCGCCAGCAGCCAAGAGAGGGACAGGGGGTTTGGCTACACCTTC. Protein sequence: CASSQERDRGFGYTF.

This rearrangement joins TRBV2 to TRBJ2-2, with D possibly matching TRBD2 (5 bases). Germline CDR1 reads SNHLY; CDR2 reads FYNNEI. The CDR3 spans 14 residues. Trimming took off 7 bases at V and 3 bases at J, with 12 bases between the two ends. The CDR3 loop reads CASMMRADTGELFF. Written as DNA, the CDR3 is TGTGCCAGCATGATGAGGGCGGACACCGGGGAGCTGTTTTTT. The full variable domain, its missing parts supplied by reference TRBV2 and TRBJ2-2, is EPEVTQTPSHQVTQMGQEVILRCVPISNHLYFYWYRQILGQKVEFLVSFYNNEISEKSEIFDDQFSVERPDGSNFTLKIRSTKLEDSAMYFCASMMRADTGELFFGEGSRLTVL.

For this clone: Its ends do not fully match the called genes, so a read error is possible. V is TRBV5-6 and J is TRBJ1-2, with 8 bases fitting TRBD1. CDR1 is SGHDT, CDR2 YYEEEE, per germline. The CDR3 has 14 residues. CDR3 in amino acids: CASSLGQDYYGYTF. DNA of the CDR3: TGTGCCAGCAGTTTGGGACAGGATTACTATGGCTACACCTTC.

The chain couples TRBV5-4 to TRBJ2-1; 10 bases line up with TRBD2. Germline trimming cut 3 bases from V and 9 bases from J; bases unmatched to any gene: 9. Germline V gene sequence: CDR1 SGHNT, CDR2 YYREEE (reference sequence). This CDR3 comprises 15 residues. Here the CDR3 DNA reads TGTGCCAGCAGCTCGGTTCAGCGGGGGGGCAGTGAGCAGTTCTTC. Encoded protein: CASSSVQRGGSEQFF. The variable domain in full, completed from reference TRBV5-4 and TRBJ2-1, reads ETGVTQSPTHLIKTRGQQVTLRCSSQSGHNTVSWYQQALGQGPQFIFQYYREEENGRGNFPPRFSGLQFPNYSSELNVNALELDDSALYLCASSSVQRGGSEQFFGPGTRLTVL.

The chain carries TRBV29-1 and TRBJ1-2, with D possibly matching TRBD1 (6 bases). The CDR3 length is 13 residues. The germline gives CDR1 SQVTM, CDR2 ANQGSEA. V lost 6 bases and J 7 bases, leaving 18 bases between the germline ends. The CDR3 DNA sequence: TGCAGCGTCACCCGGGACAACCGGGGTGGCTACACCTTC. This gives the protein CSVTRDNRGGYTF.

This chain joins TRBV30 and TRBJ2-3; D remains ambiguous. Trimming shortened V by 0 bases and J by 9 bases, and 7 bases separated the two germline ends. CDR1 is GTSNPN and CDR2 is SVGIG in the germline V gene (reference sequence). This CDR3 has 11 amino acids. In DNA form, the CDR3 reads TGTGCCTGGAGTGTACAGCACACGCAGTATTTT. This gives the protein CAWSVQHTQYF.

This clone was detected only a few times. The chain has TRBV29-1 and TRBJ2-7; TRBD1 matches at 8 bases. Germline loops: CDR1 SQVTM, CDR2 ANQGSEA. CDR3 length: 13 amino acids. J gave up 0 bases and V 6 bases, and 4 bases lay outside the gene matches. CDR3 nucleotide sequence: TGCAGCGTGGGGGACAGGCGCTCCTACGAGCAGTACTTC. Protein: CSVGDRRSYEQYF.

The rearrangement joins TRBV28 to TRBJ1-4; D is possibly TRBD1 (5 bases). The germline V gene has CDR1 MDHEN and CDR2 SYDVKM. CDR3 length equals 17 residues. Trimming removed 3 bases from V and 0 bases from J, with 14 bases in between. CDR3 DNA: TGTGCCAGCAGTTTCAGCCGGGGGACGGCAACTAATGAAAAACTGTTTTTT. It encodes CASSFSRGTATNEKLFF.

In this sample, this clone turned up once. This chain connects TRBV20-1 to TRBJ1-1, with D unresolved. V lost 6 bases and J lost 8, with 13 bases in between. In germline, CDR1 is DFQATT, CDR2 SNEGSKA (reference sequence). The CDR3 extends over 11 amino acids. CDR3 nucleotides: TGCAGTGCCCTAGTAGGCTGGGAAGCTTTCTTT. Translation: CSALVGWEAFF.

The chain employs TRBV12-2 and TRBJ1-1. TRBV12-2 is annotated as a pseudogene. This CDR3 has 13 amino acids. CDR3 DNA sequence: TGTGCAAGTGCATTGGGGGGGAACACTGAAGCTTTCTTT. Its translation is CASALGGNTEAFF.

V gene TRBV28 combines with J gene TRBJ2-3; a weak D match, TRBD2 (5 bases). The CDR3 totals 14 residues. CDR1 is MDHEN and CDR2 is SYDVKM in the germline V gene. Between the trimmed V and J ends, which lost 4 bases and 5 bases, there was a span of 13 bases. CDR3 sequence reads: CASSSLGVIDTQYF. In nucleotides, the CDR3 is TGTGCCAGCAGTTCACTAGGAGTGATAGATACGCAGTATTTT.

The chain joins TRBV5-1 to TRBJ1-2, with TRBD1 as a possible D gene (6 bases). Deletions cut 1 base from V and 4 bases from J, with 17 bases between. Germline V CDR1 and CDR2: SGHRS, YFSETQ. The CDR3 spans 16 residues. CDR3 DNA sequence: TGCGCCAGCAGCTTGTCGGTGGGTGGGACACTCTATGGCTACACCTTC. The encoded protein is CASSLSVGGTLYGYTF.

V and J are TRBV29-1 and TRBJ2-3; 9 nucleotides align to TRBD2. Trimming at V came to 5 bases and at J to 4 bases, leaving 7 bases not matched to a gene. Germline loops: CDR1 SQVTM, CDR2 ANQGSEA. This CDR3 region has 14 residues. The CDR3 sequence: CSVHAGGKSDTQYF. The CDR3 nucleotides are TGCAGCGTTCATGCGGGGGGGAAGTCAGATACGCAGTATTTT.

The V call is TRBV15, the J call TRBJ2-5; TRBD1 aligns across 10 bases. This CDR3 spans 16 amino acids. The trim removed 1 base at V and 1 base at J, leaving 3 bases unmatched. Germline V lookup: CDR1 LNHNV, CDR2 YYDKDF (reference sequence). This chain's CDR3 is CATSRVRTGGQETQYF. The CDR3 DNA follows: TGTGCCACCAGCAGAGTTCGGACAGGGGGCCAAGAGACCCAGTACTTC.

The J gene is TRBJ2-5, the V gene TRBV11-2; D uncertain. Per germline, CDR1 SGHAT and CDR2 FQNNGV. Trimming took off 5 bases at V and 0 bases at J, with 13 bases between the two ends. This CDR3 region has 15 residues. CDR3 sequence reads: CASSPFTVDQETQYF. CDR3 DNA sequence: TGTGCCAGCAGCCCCTTCACCGTAGACCAAGAGACCCAGTACTTC. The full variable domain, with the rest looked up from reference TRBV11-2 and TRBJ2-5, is EAGVAQSPRYKIIEKRQSVAFWCNPISGHATLYWYQQILGQGPKLLIQFQNNGVVDDSQLPKDRFSAERLKGVDSTLKIQPAKLEDSAVYLCASSPFTVDQETQYFGPGTRLLVL.

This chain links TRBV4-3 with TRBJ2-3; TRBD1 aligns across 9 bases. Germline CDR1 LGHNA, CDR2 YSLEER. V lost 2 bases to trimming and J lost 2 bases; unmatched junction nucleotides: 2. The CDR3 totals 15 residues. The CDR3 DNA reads TGCGCCAGCAGCCAATGGACAGGGGACACAGATACGCAGTATTTT. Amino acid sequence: CASSQWTGDTDTQYF.

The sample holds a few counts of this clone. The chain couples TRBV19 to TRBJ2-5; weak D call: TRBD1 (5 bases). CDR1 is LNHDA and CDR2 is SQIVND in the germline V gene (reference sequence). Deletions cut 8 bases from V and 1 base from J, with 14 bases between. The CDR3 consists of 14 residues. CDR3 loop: CASGYRQTQETQYF. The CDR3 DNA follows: TGTGCCAGTGGCTATCGACAGACCCAAGAGACCCAGTACTTC.

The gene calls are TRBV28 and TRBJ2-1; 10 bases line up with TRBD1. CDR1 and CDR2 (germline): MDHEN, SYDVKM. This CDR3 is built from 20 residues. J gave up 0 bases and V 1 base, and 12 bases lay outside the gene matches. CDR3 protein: CASSLSGQGKRKSSYNEQFF. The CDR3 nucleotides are TGTGCCAGCAGTTTATCGGGACAGGGGAAGCGGAAAAGCTCCTACAATGAGCAGTTCTTC. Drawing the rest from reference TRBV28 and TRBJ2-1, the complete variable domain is DVKVTQSSRYLVKRTGEKVFLECVQDMDHENMFWYRQDPGLGLRLIYFSYDVKMKEKGDIPEGYSVSREKKERFSLILESASTNQTSMYLCASSLSGQGKRKSSYNEQFFGPGTRLTVL.

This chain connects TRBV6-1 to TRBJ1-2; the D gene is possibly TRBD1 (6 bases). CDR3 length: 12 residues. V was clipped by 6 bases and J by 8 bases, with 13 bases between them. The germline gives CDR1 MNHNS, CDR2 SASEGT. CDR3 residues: CASRDRSGGYTF. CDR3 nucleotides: TGTGCCAGCAGAGACAGGTCCGGGGGCTACACCTTC.

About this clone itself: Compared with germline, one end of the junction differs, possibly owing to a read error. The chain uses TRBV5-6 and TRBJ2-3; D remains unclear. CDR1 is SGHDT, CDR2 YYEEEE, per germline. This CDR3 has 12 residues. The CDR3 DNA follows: TGTGCCAGCAGCTTGGGTGCAGATACGCCGTATTTT. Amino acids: CASSLGADTPYF.

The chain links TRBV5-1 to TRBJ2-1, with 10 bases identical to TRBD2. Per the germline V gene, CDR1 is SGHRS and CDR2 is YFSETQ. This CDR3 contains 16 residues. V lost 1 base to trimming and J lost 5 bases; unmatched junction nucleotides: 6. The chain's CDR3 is CASSLIPSGSNNEQFF. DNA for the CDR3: TGCGCCAGCAGCTTGATCCCTAGCGGGAGCAACAATGAGCAGTTCTTC.

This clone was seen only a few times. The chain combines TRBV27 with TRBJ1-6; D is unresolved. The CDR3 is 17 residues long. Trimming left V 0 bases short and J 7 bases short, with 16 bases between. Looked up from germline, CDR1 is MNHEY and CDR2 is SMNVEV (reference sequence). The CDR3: CASSLSNSGFGNSPLHF. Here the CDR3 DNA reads TGTGCCAGCAGTTTATCGAACTCGGGGTTCGGGAATTCACCCCTCCACTTT.

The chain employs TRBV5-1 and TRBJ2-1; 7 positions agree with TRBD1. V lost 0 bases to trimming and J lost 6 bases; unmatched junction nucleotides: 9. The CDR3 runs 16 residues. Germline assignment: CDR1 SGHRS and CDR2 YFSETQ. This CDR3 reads CASSLAAGGRGNEQFF. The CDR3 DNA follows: TGCGCCAGCAGCTTGGCGGCAGGGGGTAGAGGCAATGAGCAGTTCTTC.

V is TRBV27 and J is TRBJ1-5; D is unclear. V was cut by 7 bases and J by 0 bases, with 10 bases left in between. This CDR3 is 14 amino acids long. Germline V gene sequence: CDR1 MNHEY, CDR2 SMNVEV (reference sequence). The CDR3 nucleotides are TGTGCCAGCAAATTGGTCGGTAGCAATCAGCCCCAGCATTTT. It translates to CASKLVGSNQPQHF.

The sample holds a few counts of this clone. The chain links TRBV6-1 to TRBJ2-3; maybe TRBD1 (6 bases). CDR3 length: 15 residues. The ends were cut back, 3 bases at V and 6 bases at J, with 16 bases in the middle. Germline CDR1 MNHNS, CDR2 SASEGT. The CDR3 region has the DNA TGTGCCAGCAGTGACAGGCCAGGGGTTTTTGATACGCAGTATTTT. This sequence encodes CASSDRPGVFDTQYF.